The T cell receptor beta chain under discussion was sequenced for a study of blood T cells in healthy people across ages. The CDR3 runs 14 residues. CDR1 SGHRS and CDR2 YFSETQ come from the germline V gene. J lost 2 bases, V lost 4 bases, and 3 bases had no gene match. Study-wide results and caveats: Estimated diversity across one million T cells was deemed an underestimate. A conclusive naive versus antigen-experienced comparison was prevented by the unsorted PBMCs.

The second PCR ran about 6 to 11 cycles with a sample-barcoded 5' primer and J-beta primers. TCRdb re-called the 5' RACE reads with MiXCR, one entry per CDR3 protein. This sample has some 1,500,000 distinct CDR3 sequences, with approximately 43% found just once. Of note for this clonotype: Its antigen is unknown.

This TCR came from a woman younger than 35 in good health. The chain couples TRBV5-1 to TRBJ2-1, with 7 bases matching TRBD2. Sequencing was performed on blood. For the CDR3, the DNA is TGCGCCAGCAGCGGCGGGAGTACCTACAATGAGCAGTTCTTC. Residues: CASSGGSTYNEQFF.